This T cell receptor (beta chain) was recovered during a study of T-cell reconstitution after alpha-beta-depleted transplantation in children. Regarding this clonotype: Its specificity is not known.

A TCRbeta library incorporating unique molecular identifiers was prepared. From the PCR reads, TCRdb called clonotypes with MiXCR, one entry per CDR3 protein. The data contain approximately 1,000,000 distinct CDR3 sequences, roughly 29% of them singletons. Overall study results and limits: Surviving recipient T cells and intrathymic progenitors accounted for some patients' high TCRbeta diversity at day 60. It was reported that alpha-beta T cells came from several hundred expanded graft clones (about two months after transplant). Once a year had passed after transplant, T-cell counts and diversity came mostly from newly produced T cells.

The V gene's germline CDR1 is MNHNS and CDR2 SASEGT. CDR3 length: 15 residues. V dropped 6 bases and J dropped 3 bases, with 16 bases sitting between them. The source material was PBMCs, mostly from graft donor cells, sampled 360 days after TCRalphabeta/CD19-depleted stem cell transplant. This clonotype originated in a boy less than two years old who had a stem cell transplant for SCID, so the T cells may come from the graft donor. The chain employs TRBV6-1 and TRBJ2-3; D is uncertain. The CDR3 DNA follows: TGTGCCAGCAGCCCCTCTAGAGGCCTGACAGATACGCAGTATTTT. As protein: CASSPSRGLTDTQYF.